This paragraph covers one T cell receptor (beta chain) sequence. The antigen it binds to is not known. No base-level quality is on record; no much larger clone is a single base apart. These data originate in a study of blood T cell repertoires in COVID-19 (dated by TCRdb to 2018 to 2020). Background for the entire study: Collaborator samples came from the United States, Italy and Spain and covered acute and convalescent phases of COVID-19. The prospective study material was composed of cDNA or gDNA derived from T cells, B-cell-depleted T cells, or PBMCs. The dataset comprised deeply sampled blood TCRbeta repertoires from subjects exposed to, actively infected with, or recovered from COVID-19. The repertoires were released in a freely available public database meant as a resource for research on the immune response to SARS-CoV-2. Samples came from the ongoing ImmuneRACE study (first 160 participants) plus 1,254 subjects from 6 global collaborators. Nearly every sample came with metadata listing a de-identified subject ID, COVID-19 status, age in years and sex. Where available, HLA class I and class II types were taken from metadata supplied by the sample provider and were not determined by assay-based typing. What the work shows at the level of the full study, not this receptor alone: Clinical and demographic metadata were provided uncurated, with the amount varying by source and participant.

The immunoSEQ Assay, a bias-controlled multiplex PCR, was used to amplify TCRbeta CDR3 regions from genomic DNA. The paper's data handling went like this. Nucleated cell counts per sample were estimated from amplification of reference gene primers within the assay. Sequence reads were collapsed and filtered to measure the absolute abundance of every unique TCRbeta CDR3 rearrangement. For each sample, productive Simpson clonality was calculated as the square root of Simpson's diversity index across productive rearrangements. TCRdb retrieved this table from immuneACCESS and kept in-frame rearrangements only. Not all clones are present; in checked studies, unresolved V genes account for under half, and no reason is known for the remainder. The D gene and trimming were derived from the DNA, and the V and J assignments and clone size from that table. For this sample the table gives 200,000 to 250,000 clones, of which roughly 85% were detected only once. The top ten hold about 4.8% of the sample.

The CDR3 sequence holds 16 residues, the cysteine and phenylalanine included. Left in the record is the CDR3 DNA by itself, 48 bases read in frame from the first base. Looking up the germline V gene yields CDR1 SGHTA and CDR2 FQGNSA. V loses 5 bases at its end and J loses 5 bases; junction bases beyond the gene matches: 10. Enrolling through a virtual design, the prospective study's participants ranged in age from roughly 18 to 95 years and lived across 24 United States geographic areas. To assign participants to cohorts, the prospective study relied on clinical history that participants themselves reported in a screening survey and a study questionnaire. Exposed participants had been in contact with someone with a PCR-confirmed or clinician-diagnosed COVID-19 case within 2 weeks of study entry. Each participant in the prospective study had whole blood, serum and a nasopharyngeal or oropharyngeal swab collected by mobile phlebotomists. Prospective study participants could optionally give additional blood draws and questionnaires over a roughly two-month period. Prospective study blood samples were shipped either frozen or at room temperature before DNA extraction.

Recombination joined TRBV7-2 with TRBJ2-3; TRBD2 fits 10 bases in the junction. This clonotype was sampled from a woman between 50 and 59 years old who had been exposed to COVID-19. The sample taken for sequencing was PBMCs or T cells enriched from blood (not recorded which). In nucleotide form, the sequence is TGTGCCAGCAGCCGCCAAGCGGGGGGGCCCGAAGATACGCAGTATTTT. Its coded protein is CASSRQAGGPEDTQYF.